The present T cell receptor (beta chain) was sequenced within a study of regulatory T cells in long-lasting Graves disease. Study results and limitations: Possibly, accuracy suffered from the small sample size. Patients with persistent disease shared 2,500 or so public clonotypes, outpacing the approximately 920 shared by new patients. Patients with persistent disease showed a bias toward TRBV28, TRBJ1-2 and TRBJ2-5.

Germline CDR1 MNHNS, CDR2 SASEGT. This CDR3 region has 13 residues. V dropped 6 bases and J dropped 4 bases, with 12 bases sitting between them. This clonotype appeared many times. Its specificity is not known. Sequencing libraries for TCR beta were prepared with iRepertoire HTBI primers and Arm-PCR of CDR3 regions. In TCRdb, the multiplex PCR reads were re-called with MiXCR into one record per CDR3 protein. This sample has some 280,000 distinct CDR3 sequences, with 20% to 25% found just once. Regarding time point: persistent/refractory GD, antithyroid drugs over 5 years with positive TRAb. From RNA extracted from PBMCs, the TCR library was made.

Sequenced material: peripheral blood mononuclear cells (PBMCs), taken when the disease was refractory, from a patient treated with antithyroid drugs. The sequence was obtained from a female donor with Graves disease. V is TRBV6-1 and J is TRBJ1-2, with D unresolved. The DNA for the CDR3 is TGTGCCAGCAGCTCTGGGCCGGGCTATGGCTACACCTTC. Residues: CASSSGPGYGYTF.